The T cell receptor (beta chain) under discussion was sequenced for a study of control samples from healthy donors and cancer patients. Germline CDR1 reads MNHNS; CDR2 reads SASEGT. V lost 2 bases, J lost 7 bases, and 15 bases lay in between. The CDR3 sequence is 14 residues long. Profiled with immunoSEQ multiplex PCR; TCRdb holds only in-frame clones, not every one. The sample records 35,000 to 50,000 clones, 80% to 90% being singletons. This sequence was found in a woman aged 60-75 years with lung cancer. Sequenced input: PBMCs. The V gene is TRBV6-1, the J gene TRBJ2-7; possibly TRBD1 for D (5 bases). The CDR3 is CASSERSQDPEQYF. The CDR3 DNA sequence: TGTGCCAGCAGTGAAAGGTCACAGGATCCTGAGCAGTACTTC.